Here is one T cell receptor (beta chain) with its context. The CDR3 totals 14 residues. V was clipped by 3 bases and J by 5 bases, with 11 bases between them. In germline, CDR1 is WSHSY, CDR2 SAAADI. A roughly 200 ng quantity of DNA, roughly 30,000 T cell genomes, went into the sorted-subset replicate PCRs. Generated by immunoSEQ multiplex PCR, the TCRdb table keeps only in-frame clones and is missing some. In the table there are under 2,500,000 clones, almost 96% of which are singletons. Donors included only healthy HIV-negative adults lacking recent acute infections or vaccinations. These data belong to a study of shared clonotypes between healthy human individuals.

This TCR came from a young man in good health. The chain couples TRBV10-2 to TRBJ2-1, with a possible D match to TRBD1 (6 bases). Specimen: naive CD4+ T cells sorted from blood. Subset: CD45RA+ positively selected. The CDR3 nucleotides are TGCGCCAGCAGTGAAATCTGGACAGACAATGAGCAGTTCTTC. It specifies CASSEIWTDNEQFF.